This T cell receptor beta chain was captured in a study of regulatory T cells in long-lasting Graves disease. About the study: Graves' patients (newly diagnosed) had been on antithyroid drugs under 3 months.

Arm-PCR of CDR3 regions with iRepertoire HTBI primers generated TCR beta libraries. TCRdb reprocessed the multiplex PCR reads with MiXCR, giving one entry per CDR3 protein. Among some 320,000 distinct CDR3 sequences listed, 18% were seen once. Germline lookup yields CDR1 SNHLY and CDR2 FYNNEI. The CDR3 has 11 residues. V gave up 8 bases and J gave up 5 bases, with 9 bases separating them. Regarding time point: newly diagnosed GD, antithyroid drugs for less than 3 months. The TCR library was made from RNA that had been extracted from PBMCs in TRIzol. Guidelines of the American Thyroid Association were used to diagnose Graves' disease. At least ten counts were recorded for this clonotype.

The genes are TRBV2 and TRBJ2-5; D is unresolved. The receptor's source is a female donor with Graves disease. The input for sequencing was peripheral blood mononuclear cells (PBMCs), taken at new diagnosis, from a patient treated with antithyroid drugs. The CDR3 reads CASLMWETQYF. The CDR3 bases are TGTGCCAGCCTAATGTGGGAGACCCAGTACTTC. Filled out from reference TRBV2 and TRBJ2-5, the complete variable domain reads EPEVTQTPSHQVTQMGQEVILRCVPISNHLYFYWYRQILGQKVEFLVSFYNNEISEKSEIFDDQFSVERPDGSNFTLKIRSTKLEDSAMYFCASLMWETQYFGPGTRLLVL.